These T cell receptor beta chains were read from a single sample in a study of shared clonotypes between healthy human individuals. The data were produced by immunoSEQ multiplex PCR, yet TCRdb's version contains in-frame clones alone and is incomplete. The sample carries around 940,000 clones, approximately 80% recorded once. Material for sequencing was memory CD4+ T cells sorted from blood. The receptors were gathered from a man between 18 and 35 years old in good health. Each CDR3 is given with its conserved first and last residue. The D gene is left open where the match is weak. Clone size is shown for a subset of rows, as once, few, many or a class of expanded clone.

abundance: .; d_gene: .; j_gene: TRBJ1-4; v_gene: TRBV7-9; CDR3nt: TGTGCCAGCAGCCAGACCAGCCCAACTAATGAAAAACTGTTTTTT; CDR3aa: CASSQTSPTNEKLFF
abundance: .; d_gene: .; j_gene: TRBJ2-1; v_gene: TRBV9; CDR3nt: TGTGCCAGCAGCGTAGTAGGGGGAGGAAGTTACAATGAGCAGTTCTTC; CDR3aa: CASSVVGGGSYNEQFF
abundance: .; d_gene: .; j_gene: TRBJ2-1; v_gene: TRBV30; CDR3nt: TGTGCCTGGTACCCCAAGGGGCGGTCCAATGAGCAGTTCTTC; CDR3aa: CAWYPKGRSNEQFF
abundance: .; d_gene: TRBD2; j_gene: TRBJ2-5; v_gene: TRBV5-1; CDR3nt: TGCGCCAGCAGTTTGGGACTAGCGGTTGATTTGGAGGAGACCCAGTACTTC; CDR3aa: CASSLGLAVDLEETQYF
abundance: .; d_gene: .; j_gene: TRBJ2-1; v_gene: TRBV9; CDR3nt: TGTGCCAGCAGCCCCCGGGGAGATCGGGCATACAATGAGCAGTTCTTC; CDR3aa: CASSPRGDRAYNEQFF
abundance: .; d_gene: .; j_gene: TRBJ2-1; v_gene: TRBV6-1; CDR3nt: TGTGCCAGCAGTGACCTCGGCGGGCGACACTACAATGAGCAGTTCTTC; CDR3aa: CASSDLGGRHYNEQFF
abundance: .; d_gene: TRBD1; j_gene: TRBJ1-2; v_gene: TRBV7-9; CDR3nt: TGTGCCAGCAGCCAGGGGGTGGAGTACTATGGCTACACCTTC; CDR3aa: CASSQGVEYYGYTF
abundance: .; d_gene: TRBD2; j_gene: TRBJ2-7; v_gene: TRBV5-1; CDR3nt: TGCGCCAGCAGCTTAATGACTAGCGGGAGTGGATACGAGCAGTACTTC; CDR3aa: CASSLMTSGSGYEQYF
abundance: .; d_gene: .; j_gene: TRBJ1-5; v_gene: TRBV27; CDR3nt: TGTGCCAGCAGTTTATCGTCCGGTAGCAATCAGCCCCAGCATTTT; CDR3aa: CASSLSSGSNQPQHF
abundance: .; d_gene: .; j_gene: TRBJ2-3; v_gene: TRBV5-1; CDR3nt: TGCGCCAGCAGCCCCGGCCAGTTAGTGCATACGCAGTATTTT; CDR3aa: CASSPGQLVHTQYF
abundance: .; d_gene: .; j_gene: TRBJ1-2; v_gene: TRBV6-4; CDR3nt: TGTGCCAGCCCGCCTAACCCCTCGACGGCCCTTAACTATGGCTACACCTTC; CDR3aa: CASPPNPSTALNYGYTF
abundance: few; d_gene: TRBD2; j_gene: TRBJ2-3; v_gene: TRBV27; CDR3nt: TGTGCCAGCAGAAGAACTAGCGGGATGCAGTATTTT; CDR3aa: CASRRTSGMQYF
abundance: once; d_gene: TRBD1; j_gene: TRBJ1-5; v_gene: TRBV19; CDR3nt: TGTGCCAGTAGCCAGGGGGCCAGGCAGCCCCAGCATTTT; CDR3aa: CASSQGARQPQHF
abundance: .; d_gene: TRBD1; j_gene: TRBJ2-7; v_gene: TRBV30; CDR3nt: TGTGCCTGGAGTCGAGGACAGGGGGTCCACGAGCAGTACTTC; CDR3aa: CAWSRGQGVHEQYF
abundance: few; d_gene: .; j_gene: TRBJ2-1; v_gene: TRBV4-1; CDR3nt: TGCGCCAGCAGCCATTACAATGAGCAGTTCTTC; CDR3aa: CASSHYNEQFF
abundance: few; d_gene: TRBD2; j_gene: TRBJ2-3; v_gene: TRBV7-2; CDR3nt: TGTGCCAGCAGAGATATCAGCGGGAGGGCACCTAGCACAGATACGCAGTATTTT; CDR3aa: CASRDISGRAPSTDTQYF
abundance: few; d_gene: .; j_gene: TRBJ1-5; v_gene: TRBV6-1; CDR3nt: TGTGCCACCCACCACGGCAATCAGCCCCAGCATTTT; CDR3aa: CATHHGNQPQHF
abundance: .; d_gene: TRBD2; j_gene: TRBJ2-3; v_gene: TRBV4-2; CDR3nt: TGTGCCAGCAGCCAAGTTACTAGCGGGGTGAATACGCAGTATTTT; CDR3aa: CASSQVTSGVNTQYF
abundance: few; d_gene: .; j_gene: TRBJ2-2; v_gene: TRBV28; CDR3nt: TGTGCCAGCAGTTCCCGGATCGGGGAGCTGTTTTTT; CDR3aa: CASSSRIGELFF
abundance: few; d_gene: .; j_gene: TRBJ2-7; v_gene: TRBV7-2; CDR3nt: TGTGCCAGCCGGGCCGCATCCTACGAGCAGTACTTC; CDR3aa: CASRAASYEQYF
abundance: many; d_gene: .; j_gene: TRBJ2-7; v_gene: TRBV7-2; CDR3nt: TGTGCCAGCAGCTTTTCAATCCTTGGCCTAGGAGGAAACGAGGAGCAGTACTTC; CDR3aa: CASSFSILGLGGNEEQYF
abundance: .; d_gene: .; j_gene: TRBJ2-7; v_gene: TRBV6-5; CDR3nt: TGTGCCAGCAGTTACTCCGGACGGAGCTACGAGCAGTACTTC; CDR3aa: CASSYSGRSYEQYF
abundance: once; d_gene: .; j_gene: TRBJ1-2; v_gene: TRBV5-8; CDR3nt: TGTGCCAGCACCCGCCGCCGGGCTAACTATGGCTACACCTTC; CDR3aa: CASTRRRANYGYTF
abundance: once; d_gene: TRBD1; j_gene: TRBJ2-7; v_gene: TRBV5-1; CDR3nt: TGCGCCAGCAGCTTGGAAGGGACAGGGGTTCGGGAGCAGTACTTC; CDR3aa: CASSLEGTGVREQYF
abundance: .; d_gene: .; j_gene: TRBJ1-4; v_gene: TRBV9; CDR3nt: TGTGCCAGCAGCGCGCGGACGAAAGAGGAAAAACTGTTTTTT; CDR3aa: CASSARTKEEKLFF
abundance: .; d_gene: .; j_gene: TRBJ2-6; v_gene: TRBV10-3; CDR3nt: TGTGCCATCAGTCCAGGGGTCTCTGGGGCCAACGTCCTGACTTTC; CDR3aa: CAISPGVSGANVLTF
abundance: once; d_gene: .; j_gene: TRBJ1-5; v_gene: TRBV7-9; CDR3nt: TGTGCCAGCAGCTTAGGTGGCCGGGGACGAGGCAATCAGCCCCAGCATTTT; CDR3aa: CASSLGGRGRGNQPQHF